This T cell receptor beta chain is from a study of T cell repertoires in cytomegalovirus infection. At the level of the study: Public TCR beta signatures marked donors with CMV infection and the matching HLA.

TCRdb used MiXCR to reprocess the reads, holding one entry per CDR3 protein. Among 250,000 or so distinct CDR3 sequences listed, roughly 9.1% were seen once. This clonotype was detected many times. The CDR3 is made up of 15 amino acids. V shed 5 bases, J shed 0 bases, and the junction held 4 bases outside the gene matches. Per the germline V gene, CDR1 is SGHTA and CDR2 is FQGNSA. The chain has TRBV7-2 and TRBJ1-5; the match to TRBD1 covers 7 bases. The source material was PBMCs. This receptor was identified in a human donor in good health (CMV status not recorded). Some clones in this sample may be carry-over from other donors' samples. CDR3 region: CASSKQGNSNQPQHF. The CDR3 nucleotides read TGTGCCAGCAGCAAACAGGGGAATAGCAATCAGCCCCAGCATTTT. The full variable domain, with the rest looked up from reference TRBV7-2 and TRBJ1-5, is GAGVSQSPSNKVTEKGKDVELRCDPISGHTALYWYRQSLGQGLEFLIYFQGNSAPDKSGLPSDRFSAERTGGSVSTLTIQRTQQEDSAVYLCASSKQGNSNQPQHFGDGTRLSIL.